One and the same sample provided the 32 T cell receptor beta chains below, sequenced in a study of shared clonotypes between healthy human individuals. Produced via immunoSEQ multiplex PCR; TCRdb's table is partial and in-frame only. The sample yields more than 2,000,000 clones, around nine tenths seen once. Sequences were obtained from naive CD4+ T cells sorted from blood. The sample's subset: CD45RA+ positively selected. The receptors stem from a man aged 18 to 29 in good health.

The V and J genes are TRBV6-4 and TRBJ1-4; D possibly corresponds to TRBD1 (5 bases). Trimming cost V 0 bases and J 8 bases, with 16 bases left between them. Germline loops: CDR1 MRHNA, CDR2 SNTAGT. The CDR3 spans 16 residues. CDR3 nucleotide sequence: TGTGCCAGCAGTGACTCTTGGGCGGCAGGGAACGAAAAACTGTTTTTT. Its protein is CASSDSWAAGNEKLFF.

The sample holds a few counts of this clone. The sample carries other DNA sequences with the same CDR3. The chain combines TRBV5-1 with TRBJ2-3; 7 bases align to TRBD2. Germline CDR1 is SGHRS and CDR2 is YFSETQ. Trimming removed 1 base from V and 0 bases from J; junction bases left unmatched: 2. This CDR3 has 15 amino acids. The chain's CDR3 is CASSLTSVSTDTQYF. As DNA, the CDR3 is TGCGCCAGCAGCTTGACTAGCGTTAGCACAGATACGCAGTATTTT.

V gene TRBV2 combines with J gene TRBJ2-2, with D tentatively TRBD2 (5 bases). V lost 6 bases and J 8 bases, leaving 16 bases between the germline ends. CDR3 length: 14 residues. Germline CDR1 reads SNHLY; CDR2 reads FYNNEI. The CDR3 reads CASRETTVQGELFF. The CDR3 DNA is TGTGCCAGCAGAGAGACTACGGTACAGGGGGAGCTGTTTTTT.

This clone appeared a single time. The CDR3 DNA reads TGTGCCAGCAGCGTAGCTACGAGGACTGAAGCTTTCTTT. It translates to CASSVATRTEAFF. The V and J genes are TRBV9 and TRBJ1-1; D remains ambiguous. V gave up 0 bases and J gave up 5 bases, with 8 bases separating them. The germline V gene encodes CDR1 SGDLS and CDR2 YYNGEE. The CDR3 length is 13 residues.

The V gene is TRBV28, the J gene TRBJ1-5; D gene uncertain. The ends were cut back, 3 bases at V and 7 bases at J, with 22 bases in the middle. Germline V gene lookup returns CDR1 MDHEN and CDR2 SYDVKM. The CDR3 extends over 17 amino acids. CDR3 in DNA: TGTGCCAGCAGTTTCCGCCCCGGGCAGGCAACGAGGCAGCCCCAGCATTTT. Translated: CASSFRPGQATRQPQHF.

The V and J genes are TRBV7-9 and TRBJ2-5, with D possibly TRBD1 on 6 matching bases. The ends were cut back, 5 bases at V and 4 bases at J, with 14 bases in the middle. This CDR3 has 14 amino acids. In germline, CDR1 is SEHNR, CDR2 FQNEAQ (reference sequence). DNA of the CDR3: TGTGCCAGCAGCCAACAGGGATCTAGAGAGACCCAGTACTTC. This gives the protein CASSQQGSRETQYF.

This chain connects TRBV4-2 to TRBJ1-2; 10 bases match TRBD1. The V segment lost 5 bases and the J segment 4 bases; nucleotides outside the gene matches: 7. The germline gives CDR1 LGHNA, CDR2 YNFKEQ. The CDR3 has 15 residues. CDR3 in DNA: TGTGCCAGCAGCGCTCGGACAGGGGGGAGCTATGGCTACACCTTC. Translated, it gives CASSARTGGSYGYTF.

The chain recombines TRBV7-9 with TRBJ2-7, with 11 bases identical to TRBD2. Trimming removed 6 bases from V and 5 bases from J; junction bases left unmatched: 9. Germline CDR1 and CDR2: SEHNR and FQNEAQ (reference sequence). CDR3 length: 15 residues. CDR3 coding DNA: TGTGCCAGCAGTCGTAGCGGGAGGGCCCCGGACGAGCAGTACTTC. This sequence encodes CASSRSGRAPDEQYF.

The J gene is TRBJ2-3, the V gene TRBV18; 7 bases fit TRBD1. Germline CDR1 and CDR2: KGHSH and LQKENI. J was trimmed by 3 bases and V by 5 bases; bases with no gene match: 2. The CDR3 sequence is 13 residues long. The CDR3 protein is CASSEQGTDTQYF. The CDR3 nucleotides read TGTGCCAGCTCAGAACAGGGGACAGATACGCAGTATTTT.

This sequence joins TRBV6-5 and TRBJ2-7, with 7 bases fitting TRBD1. Germline trimming cut 5 bases from V and 2 bases from J; bases unmatched to any gene: 9. The CDR3 sequence is 15 residues long. CDR1 is MNHEY, CDR2 SVGAGI, per germline. In DNA, the CDR3 is TGTGCCAGCAGTCGGGCCCGGGACAGAGCCTACGAGCAGTACTTC. It translates to CASSRARDRAYEQYF.

The V and J genes are TRBV7-2 and TRBJ2-7, with a weak D call TRBD1 (6 bases). Germline V CDR1 and CDR2: SGHTA, FQGNSA. V lost 4 bases, J lost 2 bases, and 15 bases lay in between. The CDR3 runs to 15 residues. CDR3 bases: TGTGCCAGCAGCTCGTTTCAGGGGCCCGCCTACGAGCAGTACTTC. This translates into CASSSFQGPAYEQYF.

The rearrangement links TRBV19 to TRBJ2-3; D possibly corresponds to TRBD2 (6 bases). V was shortened by 5 bases and J by 4 bases, with 19 bases between the two germline ends. This CDR3 region has 16 residues. Germline V gene lookup returns CDR1 LNHDA and CDR2 SQIVND (reference sequence). The CDR3 region has the DNA TGTGCCAGTAGTGGCCTAGCGAGTCTAGGGGCAGATACGCAGTATTTT. Its protein is CASSGLASLGADTQYF.

V and J are TRBV19 and TRBJ1-5; TRBD1 is a possible D gene (5 bases). Trimming pared 1 base from V and 0 bases from J, leaving 13 bases between. In germline, CDR1 is LNHDA, CDR2 SQIVND (reference sequence). This CDR3 is 17 amino acids long. CDR3 sequence: CASSIVRQTYSNQPQHF. The CDR3 DNA reads as TGTGCCAGTAGTATAGTACGACAGACTTATAGCAATCAGCCCCAGCATTTT.

The V and J genes are TRBV30 and TRBJ2-1; perhaps D is TRBD1 or TRBD2 (5 bases each). The CDR3 has 15 residues. The germline V and J ends were trimmed by 4 bases and 4 bases, with 17 bases remaining between them. Germline V CDR1 and CDR2: GTSNPN, SVGIG (reference sequence). CDR3 sequence reads: CAWTLGESLYNEQFF. The DNA for the CDR3 is TGTGCCTGGACCCTAGGGGAGTCTCTATACAATGAGCAGTTCTTC.

This clone appeared a few times. V gene TRBV19 combines with J gene TRBJ2-2, with D possibly being TRBD2 (6 bases). Germline CDR1 is LNHDA and CDR2 is SQIVND (reference sequence). The CDR3 is made up of 15 amino acids. Trimming shortened V by 6 bases and J by 4 bases, and 15 bases separated the two germline ends. This CDR3 is CASRPGTGGTGELFF. CDR3 bases: TGTGCCAGTAGACCCGGGACTGGAGGCACCGGGGAGCTGTTTTTT.

Details on this clone: This CDR3 is also generated by other DNA sequences in the sample. The rearrangement joins TRBV5-1 to TRBJ1-6; tentative D call: TRBD1 (6 bases). The CDR3 totals 14 residues. The V end lost 1 base, the J end lost 7 bases, and 9 bases lay between the germline ends. The germline V gene encodes CDR1 SGHRS and CDR2 YFSETQ. CDR3: CASSLRTANSPLHF. CDR3 nucleotide sequence: TGCGCCAGCAGCTTGAGGACAGCGAATTCACCCCTCCACTTT.

The chain couples TRBV6-1 to TRBJ2-3, with 10 bases matching TRBD2. The CDR3 has 16 residues. Per the germline V gene, CDR1 is MNHNS and CDR2 is SASEGT. V trimming: 2 bases; J trimming: 10 bases; junction bases outside the gene matches: 12. Here the CDR3 DNA reads TGTGCCAGCAGTGAATCGAGCGGGGGGGCGGTGATGGCGCAGTATTTT. This sequence encodes CASSESSGGAVMAQYF.

Written as DNA, the CDR3 is TGCAGCGTTGTCCTCAAGGAGCGGGAGGTGGCCTACGAGCAGTACTTC. This gives the protein CSVVLKEREVAYEQYF. The chain has TRBV29-1 and TRBJ2-7; 9 bases are shared with TRBD2. From germline, CDR1 is SQVTM and CDR2 ANQGSEA. The V and J ends lost 4 bases and 2 bases, in that order; junction bases with no gene match: 12. This CDR3 is built from 16 residues.

V gene TRBV6-5 combines with J gene TRBJ2-5; D ambiguous. The V gene lost 6 bases and the J gene lost 4 bases, with 3 bases spanning the gap. This CDR3 is built from 10 residues. In germline, CDR1 is MNHEY, CDR2 SVGAGI. The CDR3 region is CASRTETQYF. In DNA, the CDR3 is TGTGCCAGCAGAACAGAGACCCAGTACTTC.

This clone has only a few counts. The chain combines TRBV30 with TRBJ1-1, with a possible D match to TRBD1 (6 bases). Germline CDR1 reads GTSNPN; CDR2 reads SVGIG (reference sequence). Trimming stripped 0 bases from V and 4 bases from J, with 15 bases between. The CDR3 is 15 amino acids. The CDR3 nucleotides read TGTGCCTGGAGTGTAAGAGGGGGGGTGCGCACTGAAGCTTTCTTT. Translation gives CAWSVRGGVRTEAFF. Combining the CDR3 with reference TRBV30 and TRBJ1-1 gives the whole variable domain SQTIHQWPATLVQPVGSPLSLECTVEGTSNPNLYWYRQAAGRGLQLLFYSVGIGQISSEVPQNLSASRPQDRQFILSSKKLLLSDSGFYLCAWSVRGGVRTEAFFGQGTRLTVV.

The chain combines TRBV5-6 with TRBJ1-5; D is unclear. Germline CDR1 SGHDT, CDR2 YYEEEE. V dropped 4 bases and J dropped 7 bases, with 9 bases sitting between them. This CDR3 spans 12 amino acids. CDR3 sequence reads: CASSPLGQPQHF. The CDR3 DNA reads TGTGCCAGCAGCCCGCTAGGACAGCCCCAGCATTTT.

Note on this clone: Other DNA sequences from this sample encode an identical CDR3 as well. The chain uses TRBV18 and TRBJ2-2; 7 bases fit TRBD1. The CDR3 runs 15 residues. The ends lost 6 bases at V and 2 bases at J; junction bases unmatched: 6. Per the germline V gene, CDR1 is KGHSH and CDR2 is LQKENI. The CDR3 here is CASSDGTANTGELFF. In DNA, the CDR3 is TGTGCCAGCTCGGATGGGACAGCCAACACCGGGGAGCTGTTTTTT.

The V call is TRBV27, the J call TRBJ1-2; D not certain. This CDR3 is 12 amino acids long. The germline V gene has CDR1 MNHEY and CDR2 SMNVEV (reference sequence). Trimming cost V 5 bases and J 13 bases, with 17 bases left between them. CDR3 loop: CASSPPLDAATF. As DNA, the CDR3 is TGTGCCAGCAGTCCCCCCTTAGACGCAGCCACCTTC.

Written as DNA, the CDR3 is TGTGCCACCACGGCTAGCGGGACGACAGATACGCAGTATTTT. Translating it yields CATTASGTTDTQYF. The V and J genes are TRBV5-4 and TRBJ2-3; 9 bases are shared with TRBD2. Trimming took 9 bases from V and 3 from J; bases not matched to a gene: 8. Per the germline V gene, CDR1 is SGHNT and CDR2 is YYREEE (reference sequence). The CDR3 extends over 14 amino acids.

This chain connects TRBV28 to TRBJ1-2, with 11 positions matching TRBD1. V lost 4 bases and J lost 3; bases outside the gene matches: 1. CDR3 size: 14 residues. CDR1 is MDHEN and CDR2 is SYDVKM in the germline V gene. As DNA, the CDR3 is TGTGCCAGCAGTTCGGGACAGGGGGACTATGGCTACACCTTC. Its translation is CASSSGQGDYGYTF.

The chain has TRBV6-5 and TRBJ2-7, with 8 bases aligning to TRBD1. This CDR3 has 15 amino acids. Germline V gene data show CDR1 as MNHEY and CDR2 as SVGAGI. V shed 2 bases and J 3 bases; nucleotides not matched to a gene: 6. CDR3 amino acids: CASSYPGGPRYEQYF. The CDR3 nucleotides read TGTGCCAGCAGTTACCCAGGGGGCCCCCGCTACGAGCAGTACTTC.

The chain joins TRBV6-6 to TRBJ2-7, with D uncertain. With 2 bases removed from V and 3 bases from J, the gap between germline ends came to 8 bases. The CDR3 length is 13 residues. Germline values: CDR1 MNHNY, CDR2 SVGAGI (reference sequence). CDR3 amino acids: CASSYNAYYEQYF. The DNA for the CDR3 is TGTGCCAGCAGTTACAACGCTTACTACGAGCAGTACTTC.

V and J are TRBV7-2 and TRBJ1-1; D ambiguous. The CDR3 is 13 amino acids. Germline CDR1 SGHTA, CDR2 FQGNSA. The germline V and J ends were trimmed by 7 bases and 2 bases, with 11 bases remaining between them. In DNA form, the CDR3 reads TGTGCCAGCACCCGAAAAGGTAACACTGAAGCTTTCTTT. It translates to CASTRKGNTEAFF.

V usage is TRBV5-1 and J usage is TRBJ1-4; possible D gene TRBD1, 5 bases. V lost 1 base to trimming and J lost 8 bases, with 15 bases between them. This CDR3 is built from 15 residues. Germline-derived CDR1 and CDR2 are SGHRS and YFSETQ. CDR3: CASSLYGGDEEKLFF. DNA of the CDR3: TGCGCCAGCAGCTTGTATGGGGGGGACGAAGAAAAACTGTTTTTT. The full variable domain, rest sourced from reference TRBV5-1 and TRBJ1-4, is KAGVTQTPRYLIKTRGQQVTLSCSPISGHRSVSWYQQTPGQGLQFLFEYFSETQRNKGNFPGRFSGRQFSNSRSEMNVSTLELGDSALYLCASSLYGGDEEKLFFGSGTQLSVL.

V and J are TRBV28 and TRBJ2-3; D is possibly TRBD1 or TRBD2 (5 bases each). This CDR3 has 16 residues. CDR1 is MDHEN, CDR2 SYDVKM, per germline. Trimming pared 8 bases from V and 6 bases from J, leaving 24 bases between. CDR3 residues: CASGLTRGAGSDTQYF. In nucleotides, the CDR3 is TGTGCCAGCGGACTCACAAGGGGAGCCGGGTCGGATACGCAGTATTTT.

V usage is TRBV28 and J usage is TRBJ2-1; D uncertain. V lost 7 bases, J lost 7 bases, and 17 bases lay in between. The length of the CDR3 is 14 residues. Per germline, CDR1 MDHEN and CDR2 SYDVKM. The CDR3 is CASKGRLPRNEQFF. Here the CDR3 DNA reads TGTGCCAGCAAAGGACGGCTTCCCAGGAATGAGCAGTTCTTC.

The J gene is TRBJ2-7, the V gene TRBV5-1; D gene unclear. CDR1 SGHRS and CDR2 YFSETQ come from the germline V gene. The CDR3 covers 16 residues. V lost 4 bases and J lost 0, with 17 bases in between. The CDR3 DNA is TGCGCCAGCAGCCCCGAATATGCTACGAGCTCCTACGAGCAGTACTTC. It translates to CASSPEYATSSYEQYF.